Presented here are 8 T cell receptor beta chains from one specimen sequenced in a study of CD8 T cells in Susac syndrome. The RNA input was about 0.5 to 1 ug, and it was reverse transcribed with random hexamers. TCRdb fed the immunoSEQ multiplex PCR reads into MiXCR, producing one record per CDR3 protein. Altogether 100,000 to 150,000 distinct CDR3 sequences are present, about 93% being singletons, with the ten largest covering around 0.2%. Material: CD8+ T cells from PBMCs. These receptors were collected from a human donor with Susac syndrome.

The V gene is TRBV30, the J gene TRBJ1-1; D unclear. Germline V gene sequence: CDR1 GTSNPN, CDR2 SVGIG (reference sequence). The CDR3 spans 13 residues. Trimming took off 2 bases at V and 1 base at J, with 8 bases between the two ends. CDR3 DNA sequence: TGTGCCTGGAGTCTAAACAAGAACACTGAAGCTTTCTTT. Amino acid sequence: CAWSLNKNTEAFF.

This sequence joins TRBV28 and TRBJ1-5; D gene ambiguous. The V gene lost 5 bases and the J gene lost 0 bases, with 11 bases spanning the gap. The CDR3 spans 15 residues. Germline CDR1 is MDHEN and CDR2 is SYDVKM. CDR3: CASSVQTSSNQPQHF. CDR3 DNA sequence: TGTGCCAGCAGTGTACAGACGTCTAGCAATCAGCCCCAGCATTTT.

The chain recombines TRBV20-1 with TRBJ2-1; D possibly corresponds to TRBD2 (5 bases). CDR3 size: 13 residues. The germline V gene has CDR1 DFQATT and CDR2 SNEGSKA (reference sequence). Trimming left V 3 bases short and J 2 bases short, with 8 bases between. In nucleotides, the CDR3 is TGCAGTGCTAGCGCGACTACCTACAATGAGCAGTTCTTC. Its translation: CSASATTYNEQFF.

This clonotype was picked up one time. The chain joins TRBV3-1 to TRBJ2-3; 9 bases are shared with TRBD1. The CDR3 is 18 amino acids. Losses at the gene ends were 3 bases for V and 4 bases for J; bases not matched to a gene: 14. Germline V lookup: CDR1 LGHDT, CDR2 YNNKEL (reference sequence). CDR3 sequence: CASSHQPVGTGISDTQYF. The CDR3 nucleotides read TGTGCCAGCAGCCACCAGCCCGTGGGGACAGGGATTTCAGATACGCAGTATTTT.

This chain connects TRBV21-1 to TRBJ2-5; the DNA was not used to check the table's D call, TRBD1. TRBV21-1 has pseudogene status. The CDR3 contains 15 residues. As DNA, the CDR3 is TGTGCCAGCAGCAACCGGACAGGGTGGTCGGAGACCCAGTACTTC. Translating it yields CASSNRTGWSETQYF.

This chain uses TRBV20-1 with TRBJ1-1, with D tentatively TRBD1 (5 bases). Deletions cut 6 bases from V and 0 bases from J, with 17 bases between. CDR3 length: 15 residues. The germline gives CDR1 DFQATT, CDR2 SNEGSKA (reference sequence). CDR3 region: CSAPSVQGLNTEAFF. The CDR3, as DNA: TGCAGTGCGCCCTCGGTTCAGGGCTTGAACACTGAAGCTTTCTTT.

This chain connects TRBV4-3 to TRBJ2-1, with 8 positions matching TRBD2. The CDR3 runs to 16 residues. Germline CDR1 and CDR2: LGHNA and YSLEER. V trimming: 0 bases; J trimming: 7 bases; junction bases outside the gene matches: 8. CDR3 loop: CASSQDTGGAGNEQFF. The CDR3 DNA sequence: TGCGCCAGCAGCCAAGATACGGGAGGGGCCGGAAATGAGCAGTTCTTC.

The chain joins TRBV13 to TRBJ2-6; TRBD1 aligns across 9 bases. The CDR3 length is 16 residues. V shed 4 bases, J shed 19 bases, and the junction held 20 bases outside the gene matches. The germline V gene encodes CDR1 PRHDT and CDR2 FYEKMQ (reference sequence). CDR3 loop: CASSSVPTGTGFDKTF. The DNA of the CDR3 is TGTGCCAGCAGCTCAGTACCAACCGGGACAGGGTTCGATAAAACTTTC.